This passage covers 21 T cell receptor beta chains from one sample sequenced in a study of T cells in Graves' hyperthyroidism and ophthalmopathy. Amplification of TCR beta CDR3 regions used RNA as the template. HTBI primers were used for first-round RT-PCR of the TCR CDR3. TCRdb reprocessed the multiplex PCR reads with MiXCR, giving one entry per CDR3 protein. The sample holds about 360,000 distinct CDR3 sequences, around 14% seen once. The sample was blood. The receptors originated from a young woman with Graves' hyperthyroidism.

The rearrangement joins TRBV6-2 or TRBV6-3 to TRBJ2-5; TRBD2 aligns across 7 bases. Germline trimming cut 8 bases from V and 5 bases from J; bases unmatched to any gene: 8. This CDR3 contains 13 residues. Germline V lookup: CDR1 MNHEY, CDR2 SVGEGT. CDR3 coding DNA: TGTGCCAGCGTCGTCCGAGCGGGGGAGACCCAGTACTTC. Translated, it gives CASVVRAGETQYF.

This clonotype was seen repeatedly, ten times or more. This chain uses TRBV12-3 or TRBV12-4 with TRBJ1-2, with 7 bases that match TRBD1. The CDR3 runs 14 residues. Trimming removed 6 bases from V and 4 bases from J; junction bases left unmatched: 8. CDR3: CASSPRGGSYGYTF. The CDR3 DNA sequence: TGTGCCAGCAGCCCCAGGGGGGGATCCTATGGCTACACCTTC.

This clonotype was observed at least ten times. CDR3 sequence reads: CASSYDLAGTTDTQYF. The CDR3 nucleotides read TGTGCCAGCAGTTACGACCTAGCGGGGACCACAGATACGCAGTATTTT. This chain joins TRBV6-2 or TRBV6-3 and TRBJ2-3; 9 positions match TRBD2. Trimming removed 2 bases from V and 2 bases from J; junction bases left unmatched: 5. The CDR3 covers 16 residues. Germline V gives CDR1 MNHEY, CDR2 SVGEGT.

This clonotype was observed at least ten times. V and J are TRBV5-1 and TRBJ2-1; D tentatively fits TRBD1 or TRBD2 (5 bases each). V was trimmed by 2 bases and J by 8 bases, leaving 17 bases between them. The germline gives CDR1 SGHRS, CDR2 YFSETQ. The CDR3 runs to 15 residues. DNA for the CDR3: TGCGCCAGCAGCTTCCGGGACCAGGCCTCCGATGAGCAGTTCTTC. This codes for CASSFRDQASDEQFF. The whole variable domain, filled in from reference TRBV5-1 and TRBJ2-1, reads KAGVTQTPRYLIKTRGQQVTLSCSPISGHRSVSWYQQTPGQGLQFLFEYFSETQRNKGNFPGRFSGRQFSNSRSEMNVSTLELGDSALYLCASSFRDQASDEQFFGPGTRLTVL.

Only one count was recorded for this clonotype. One base away lies a much larger clone, so this may be a sequencing read error. The chain couples TRBV27 to TRBJ1-1; D is unclear. The germline V gene encodes CDR1 MNHEY and CDR2 SMNVEV (reference sequence). The CDR3 runs 14 residues. Here the CDR3 reads CASSFTTANTESFF. The CDR3 DNA reads as TGTGCCAGCAGTTTTACAACAGCGAACACTGAATCTTTCTTT.

This clonotype was observed a single time. A much larger clone lies one base from this, so it may be a read error. The rearrangement joins TRBV7-9 to TRBJ1-1, with no clear D. From germline, CDR1 is SEHNR and CDR2 FQNEAQ (reference sequence). The CDR3 runs 10 residues. The CDR3: CDSSYGPAFF. The CDR3 DNA reads as TGTGACAGCAGCTACGGACCGGCTTTCTTT. Full variable domain (remainder filled in from reference TRBV7-9 and TRBJ1-1): DTGVSQNPRHKITKRGQNVTFRCDPISEHNRLYWYRQTLGQGPEFLTYFQNEAQLEKSRLLSDRFSAERPKGSFSTLEIQRTEQGDSAMYLCDSSYGPAFFGQGTRLTVV.

This clonotype came up many times. Since a much larger clone is just one base distant, this may be a read error. The chain combines TRBV28 with TRBJ1-1; no firm D call. CDR3 length: 12 residues. Germline CDR1 and CDR2: MDHEN and SYDVKM. V was trimmed by 0 bases and J by 4 bases, leaving 3 bases between them. The CDR3 protein is CASSLWSTEAFF. The CDR3 region has the DNA TGTGCCAGCAGTTTATGGAGCACTGAAGCTTTCTTT.

Ten or more counts support this clonotype. V is TRBV12-3 or TRBV12-4 and J is TRBJ1-1, with D possibly matching TRBD1 (5 bases). V was shortened by 5 bases and J by 4 bases, with 14 bases between the two germline ends. This CDR3 is built from 14 residues. Here the CDR3 reads CASSQGVPATEAFF. The CDR3 DNA reads TGTGCCAGCAGTCAAGGGGTCCCGGCCACTGAAGCTTTCTTT.

This clonotype was seen at least ten times. The rearrangement links TRBV28 to TRBJ2-1; 9 bases align to TRBD2. V lost 2 bases to trimming and J lost 6 bases; unmatched junction nucleotides: 5. The CDR3 contains 15 residues. Looked up from germline, CDR1 is MDHEN and CDR2 is SYDVKM. This chain's CDR3 is CASSLSLAGPNEQFF. The CDR3 DNA sequence: TGTGCCAGCAGTTTAAGTCTAGCGGGACCCAATGAGCAGTTCTTC.

This clonotype was observed at least ten times. The V gene is TRBV6-6, the J gene TRBJ2-2, with D unclear. The CDR3 contains 17 residues. The V gene lost 0 bases and the J gene lost 8 bases, with 19 bases spanning the gap. CDR1 and CDR2 (germline): MNHNY, SVGAGI (reference sequence). The CDR3 nucleotides are TGTGCCAGCAGTTACTCGTTACCCGAAATCTCCACTGGGGAGCTGTTTTTT. Translating it yields CASSYSLPEISTGELFF.

The sample holds many counts of this clonotype. The chain uses TRBV6-1 and TRBJ1-2, with 8 bases lining up with TRBD1. Germline-derived CDR1 and CDR2 are MNHNS and SASEGT. V shed 8 bases and J 5 bases; nucleotides not matched to a gene: 4. The CDR3 is 12 amino acids. The CDR3 DNA reads TGTGCCAGCCAACAGGGGGAATATGGCTACACCTTC. Its protein product is CASQQGEYGYTF.

This clonotype was observed many times. The chain is built from TRBV3-1 and TRBJ1-3; D ambiguous. The CDR3 loop spans 14 amino acids. With 0 bases removed from V and 4 bases from J, the gap between germline ends came to 7 bases. Germline V CDR1 and CDR2: LGHDT, YNNKEL (reference sequence). CDR3 nucleotides: TGTGCCAGCAGCCAAGATTGGTCCGGAAACACCATATATTTT. Residues: CASSQDWSGNTIYF.

This clonotype was detected once. The chain carries TRBV10-1 and TRBJ2-2; weak D call: TRBD1 (5 bases). V lost 4 bases and J 4 bases, leaving 10 bases between the germline ends. Per the germline V gene, CDR1 is WNHNN and CDR2 is SYGVQD (reference sequence). This CDR3 is 14 amino acids long. CDR3 DNA: TGCGCCAGCAGTGTAGCCCAGGGCACCGGGGAGCTGTTTTTT. Protein product: CASSVAQGTGELFF.

This sequence joins TRBV5-8 and TRBJ1-2; no clear D gene. V was pared by 4 bases and J by 8 bases, with 15 bases between. The length of the CDR3 is 13 residues. Germline-derived CDR1 and CDR2 are SGHTS and YDEGEE. CDR3 sequence: CASSTTAKEGYTF. CDR3 sequence (DNA): TGTGCCAGCAGCACGACGGCTAAGGAGGGCTACACCTTC.

This clonotype was recorded at least ten times. This chain links TRBV4-1 with TRBJ1-1; 7 bases match TRBD1. The V and J ends lost 0 bases and 3 bases, in that order; junction bases with no gene match: 13. The CDR3 has 18 residues. Germline V gene sequence: CDR1 MGHRA, CDR2 YSYEKL. The DNA of the CDR3 is TGCGCCAGCAGCCAAGATCATGCAGGGGGGAAAAGCGACACTGAAGCTTTCTTT. It yields the protein CASSQDHAGGKSDTEAFF.

The table lists this clonotype with many counts. The chain links TRBV18 to TRBJ2-5, with D perhaps matching TRBD1 (5 bases). The CDR3 totals 15 residues. Trimming pared 1 base from V and 3 bases from J, leaving 12 bases between. Germline CDR1 is KGHSH and CDR2 is LQKENI. CDR3 residues: CASSPRGREEETQYF. CDR3 sequence (DNA): TGTGCCAGCTCACCACGGGGCAGGGAAGAAGAGACCCAGTACTTC.

The chain joins TRBV12-3 or TRBV12-4 to TRBJ2-7; 7 bases agree with TRBD2. With 4 bases clipped from V and 3 bases from J, the junction kept 12 bases outside the gene matches. The CDR3 consists of 16 residues. The chain's CDR3 is CASSWGGGDGIYEQYF. CDR3 DNA sequence: TGTGCCAGCAGTTGGGGGGGGGGGGATGGAATCTACGAGCAGTACTTC.

The CDR3 nucleotides read TGTGCCATCAGCCCATCCGGCGCCCCTATGAACACTGAAGCTTTCTTT. Translation: CAISPSGAPMNTEAFF. The chain carries TRBV28 and TRBJ1-1; D uncertain. This CDR3 has 16 amino acids. The ends were cut back, 10 bases at V and 0 bases at J, with 21 bases in the middle. Germline V gene lookup returns CDR1 MDHEN and CDR2 SYDVKM.

The V and J genes are TRBV4-3 and TRBJ1-2; no reliable D call. Germline lookup yields CDR1 LGHNA and CDR2 YSLEER. The germline V and J ends were trimmed by 4 bases and 5 bases, with 14 bases remaining between them. CDR3 size: 14 residues. In nucleotides, the CDR3 is TGCGCCAGCAGCCCCACCCCCGCAGAGTATGGCTACACCTTC. Its translation: CASSPTPAEYGYTF.

The chain uses TRBV6-2 or TRBV6-3 and TRBJ2-1; 9 nucleotides line up with TRBD2. This CDR3 contains 13 residues. Germline V gene data show CDR1 as MNHEY and CDR2 as SVGEGT. Germline trimming cut 6 bases from V and 5 bases from J; bases unmatched to any gene: 2. The CDR3 bases are TGTGCCAGCAGGACTAGCGGAAACAATGAGCAGTTCTTC. As protein: CASRTSGNNEQFF.

This clonotype was detected many times. The chain has TRBV2 and TRBJ1-1; D gene ambiguous. From germline, CDR1 is SNHLY and CDR2 FYNNEI. V was trimmed by 5 bases and J by 10 bases, leaving 8 bases between them. This CDR3 is built from 10 residues. In nucleotides, the CDR3 is TGTGCCAGCAGTTGGGAGGTAGCTTTCTTT. Translating it yields CASSWEVAFF.